The clone carrying this TCR beta chain was observed many times. The target antigen is unknown. The CDR3 covers 10 residues. CDR1 and CDR2 (germline): SQVTM, ANQGSEA. The germline V and J ends were trimmed by 6 bases and 5 bases, with 8 bases remaining between them. Template switching by 5'RACE produced TCR cDNA, adding a universal primer site and UMIs. A single record per CDR3 protein comes from TCRdb applying MiXCR to the 5' RACE reads. The top ten clones hold around 45% of a sample with 25,000 to 35,000 distinct CDR3 sequences, around 4.3% of them seen once. This record belongs to a study of T cells after yellow fever vaccination. Study conclusions and caveats: Only a minor proportion of clonotypes was detected across both CD4 and CD8 compartments. Repertoires obtained by FACS sorting could include abundant clonotypes that entered as contaminants from the bulk population. Most primary-vaccination clones recurred post-booster (under 98% CD4, roughly 87% CD8).

The source of this sequence is a man aged 25-45 years who received the YFV17D yellow fever vaccine. The chain is built from TRBV29-1 and TRBJ2-7; TRBD1 or TRBD2 may be the D gene (5 bases each). The sample here was CD8+ T cells sorted from PBMCs, taken 5 days after the yellow fever booster vaccination. CDR3: CSVRGDEQYF. The CDR3 region has the DNA TGCAGCGTCCGGGGCGACGAGCAGTACTTC.